The 30 T cell receptor beta chains below come from one sample, sequenced in a study of shared clonotypes between healthy human individuals. CD45RO negativity and positive selection for CCR7 defined naive CD8 cells, a population that excluded terminally differentiated effector memory CD45RA+ cells. Data came from immunoSEQ multiplex PCR; TCRdb stores just in-frame clones and leaves some out. The table has almost 700,000 clones, around 90% seen once; the top ten hold nearly 25%. Sequenced sample: naive CD8+ T cells sorted from blood. Receptors were obtained from a man aged 30 to 45 in good health.

The chain uses TRBV10-3 and TRBJ1-5; 10 bases align to TRBD1. The CDR3 covers 16 residues. Per the germline V gene, CDR1 is ENHRY and CDR2 is SYGVKD. J was trimmed by 6 bases and V by 3 bases; bases with no gene match: 8. CDR3 DNA sequence: TGTGCCATCAGTGACTCCGGGACAGGGGACGGTCAGCCCCAGCATTTT. It is translated as CAISDSGTGDGQPQHF.

The chain uses TRBV6-6 and TRBJ2-1; D gene unclear. The germline gives CDR1 MNHNY, CDR2 SVGAGI (reference sequence). The CDR3 is 13 amino acids. V lost 0 bases and J 10 bases, leaving 10 bases between the germline ends. The CDR3 DNA reads as TGTGCCAGCAGTTACTCGGGCGTGGGCGAGCAGTTCTTC. Translated: CASSYSGVGEQFF.

The rearrangement uses TRBV30 and TRBJ2-1; 10 bases are shared with TRBD2. The germline CDR1 and CDR2 sequences are GTSNPN and SVGIG (reference sequence). The CDR3 consists of 17 residues. The V gene end was trimmed by 0 bases and the J gene end by 6 bases; junction bases not matched to a gene: 11. The CDR3 DNA sequence: TGTGCCTGGAGTGTAGTGTCTAGCGGGAGCCCCGTCAATGAGCAGTTCTTC. Its translation is CAWSVVSSGSPVNEQFF.

V gene TRBV27 combines with J gene TRBJ2-1; D remains ambiguous. Trimming took 3 bases from V and 8 from J, leaving 11 bases between them. Germline CDR1 and CDR2: MNHEY and SMNVEV (reference sequence). There are 13 residues in the CDR3. The CDR3 reads CASSFVSLDEQFF. CDR3 bases: TGTGCCAGCAGTTTCGTCTCTCTCGATGAGCAGTTCTTC.

The chain recombines TRBV27 with TRBJ1-5; D unresolved. Germline values: CDR1 MNHEY, CDR2 SMNVEV (reference sequence). Trimming pared 6 bases from V and 6 bases from J, leaving 15 bases between. This CDR3 has 14 residues. The chain's CDR3 is CASSPEGFGQPQHF. The CDR3 coding sequence is TGTGCCAGCAGCCCCGAAGGGTTTGGTCAGCCCCAGCATTTT.

As regards this clone: The junction departs from the called germline gene at one end, perhaps through a read error. The chain couples TRBV7-7 to TRBJ2-2; a possible D gene is TRBD1 (6 bases). The germline gives CDR1 SSHAT, CDR2 FNYEAQ (reference sequence). This CDR3 spans 19 amino acids. In DNA, the CDR3 is TGTGCTAGCAGCCAACGAGGCCGGACAGAATACTCGAACACCGGGGAGCTGTTTTTT. Its protein is CASSQRGRTEYSNTGELFF.

Notes on this clone: Other DNA sequences of this sample code for an identical CDR3. The genes are TRBV29-1 and TRBJ2-3, with 11 positions matching TRBD2. Germline V gives CDR1 SQVTM, CDR2 ANQGSEA. Trimming took 3 bases from V and 2 from J; bases not matched to a gene: 1. The CDR3 consists of 14 residues. This CDR3 reads CSVEGLADTDTQYF. The DNA for the CDR3 is TGCAGCGTTGAGGGACTAGCGGACACAGATACGCAGTATTTT.

The V and J genes are TRBV28 and TRBJ2-7; D unresolved. From germline, CDR1 is MDHEN and CDR2 SYDVKM. V lost 5 bases to trimming and J lost 6 bases, with 14 bases between them. The CDR3 contains 13 residues. The CDR3: CASSRTPSSEQYF. The CDR3 DNA is TGTGCCAGCAGTCGTACCCCCAGTTCCGAGCAGTACTTC.

As concerns this clone: The same CDR3 can be traced to other DNA sequences in this sample. The chain joins TRBV27 to TRBJ2-2; D is perhaps TRBD1 or TRBD2 (5 bases each). Germline CDR1 is MNHEY and CDR2 is SMNVEV (reference sequence). V lost 5 bases, J lost 4 bases, and 11 bases lay in between. The CDR3 sequence is 14 residues long. The CDR3 DNA sequence: TGTGCCAGCAGTCCCCGGGGACGCACCGGGGAGCTGTTTTTT. This codes for CASSPRGRTGELFF.

In its sample, this clone was seen once. The chain is built from TRBV7-9 and TRBJ2-7; a weak D match, TRBD1 (6 bases). CDR1 and CDR2 from the germline V gene are SEHNR and FQNEAQ (reference sequence). The CDR3 runs to 13 residues. V was pared by 3 bases and J by 7 bases, with 13 bases between. CDR3 loop: CASSFEGVREQYF. The CDR3 DNA reads as TGTGCCAGCAGCTTTGAGGGGGTGCGGGAGCAGTACTTC.

CDR3 nucleotides: TGTGCCAGCAGCTTGCCTTCGGTTCTCCAGAGCTCCTACAATGAGCAGTTCTTC. Protein: CASSLPSVLQSSYNEQFF. The V and J genes are TRBV7-9 and TRBJ2-1, with no clear D. The ends were cut back, 3 bases at V and 0 bases at J, with 18 bases in the middle. The CDR3 has 18 amino acids. Per the germline V gene, CDR1 is SEHNR and CDR2 is FQNEAQ (reference sequence).

The J gene is TRBJ2-7, the V gene TRBV5-1, with D perhaps matching TRBD1 (6 bases). Germline V gene data show CDR1 as SGHRS and CDR2 as YFSETQ. V lost 0 bases and J 0 bases, leaving 16 bases between the germline ends. This CDR3 is 17 amino acids long. CDR3 in DNA: TGCGCCAGCAGCTTGGGCCCGTTGGCAGGGGACTCCTACGAGCAGTACTTC. Protein: CASSLGPLAGDSYEQYF.

This clone was detected only a few times. The CDR3 region is CASSAPNSNEQFF. For the CDR3, the DNA is TGTGCCAGTAGCGCACCTAACAGCAATGAGCAGTTCTTC. The chain employs TRBV19 and TRBJ2-1, with D unclear. This CDR3 has 13 amino acids. The germline V gene encodes CDR1 LNHDA and CDR2 SQIVND (reference sequence). The V end was cut by 6 bases, the J end by 6 bases, with 12 bases between.

Notes on this clone: Other nucleotide sequences from this sample produce the same CDR3. The CDR3 here is CASSFPNTGELFF. The CDR3 nucleotides are TGTGCCAGCAGTTTCCCGAACACCGGGGAGCTGTTTTTT. The J gene is TRBJ2-2, the V gene TRBV28; D is undetermined. Germline V gives CDR1 MDHEN, CDR2 SYDVKM. The CDR3 is made up of 13 amino acids. V dropped 3 bases and J dropped 0 bases, with 2 bases sitting between them.

The rearrangement joins TRBV7-9 to TRBJ2-1, with 11 bases that match TRBD2. The junction had 12 bases not matched to a gene; V was cut back by 3 bases and J by 8 bases. Germline CDR1 and CDR2: SEHNR and FQNEAQ (reference sequence). The CDR3 covers 17 residues. In nucleotides, the CDR3 is TGTGCCAGCAGCTTCCTCCCCACTACTAGCGGGAGACATGAGCAGTTCTTC. This codes for CASSFLPTTSGRHEQFF.

Turning to this clone: This sample includes further DNA sequences coding for the same CDR3. CDR3 in amino acids: CASSYRGNYNEQFF. In DNA, the CDR3 is TGTGCCAGCAGTTACCGTGGAAATTACAATGAGCAGTTCTTC. The V gene is TRBV6-5, the J gene TRBJ2-1; D is unclear. Deletions cut 2 bases from V and 4 bases from J, with 9 bases between. The CDR3 contains 14 residues. Germline loops: CDR1 MNHEY, CDR2 SVGAGI.

The rearrangement joins TRBV9 to TRBJ1-2; D ambiguous. Germline assignment: CDR1 SGDLS and CDR2 YYNGEE. The CDR3 runs to 18 residues. Deletions cut 4 bases from V and 0 bases from J, with 22 bases between. The CDR3 region is CASSSDPSRPEANYGYTF. For the CDR3, the DNA is TGTGCCAGCAGCTCAGACCCATCGCGACCTGAAGCTAACTATGGCTACACCTTC.

Comment on this clone: The same CDR3 also results from other DNA sequences found in this sample. This rearrangement joins TRBV15 to TRBJ2-1; D is undetermined. Germline V gene lookup returns CDR1 LNHNV and CDR2 YYDKDF (reference sequence). V gave up 0 bases and J gave up 3 bases, with 9 bases separating them. This CDR3 has 15 residues. The chain's CDR3 is CATSRDRASYNEQFF. As DNA, the CDR3 is TGTGCCACCAGCAGAGATCGCGCCAGCTACAATGAGCAGTTCTTC.

With respect to this clone: The junction departs from the called germline gene at one end, perhaps through a read error. The chain has TRBV7-7 and TRBJ2-3; tentatively, D is TRBD1 (5 bases). CDR1 is SSHAT and CDR2 is FNYEAQ in the germline V gene (reference sequence). The length of the CDR3 is 14 residues. Here the CDR3 DNA reads TGTGCTAGCAGCTTAAGGGGCAACACAGATACGCAGTATTTT. It codes for CASSLRGNTDTQYF.

The chain uses TRBV4-2 and TRBJ2-1; tentatively, D is TRBD1 (6 bases). The V end was cut by 4 bases, the J end by 10 bases, with 17 bases between. This CDR3 spans 14 amino acids. In germline, CDR1 is LGHNA, CDR2 YNFKEQ. The CDR3 bases are TGTGCCAGCAGCCCGGAGAATGTTCAGGGGGAGCAGTTCTTC. This gives the protein CASSPENVQGEQFF.

The chain links TRBV28 to TRBJ2-1; D may be TRBD1 or TRBD2 (5 bases each). CDR3 length equals 15 residues. The germline CDR1 and CDR2 sequences are MDHEN and SYDVKM. Trimming removed 7 bases at V and 6 bases at J, with 19 bases between. The chain's CDR3 is CASNSNGAFLNEQFF. DNA for the CDR3: TGTGCCAGCAACTCAAACGGGGCCTTCCTCAATGAGCAGTTCTTC.

The chain carries TRBV11-2 and TRBJ2-1; D is possibly TRBD1 (5 bases). This CDR3 is built from 15 residues. Deletions cut 5 bases from V and 6 bases from J, with 17 bases between. The germline V gene has CDR1 SGHAT and CDR2 FQNNGV. The CDR3 nucleotides are TGTGCCAGCAGCGGGGCTAGTAGCTCGTCCAATGAGCAGTTCTTC. This translates into CASSGASSSSNEQFF.

V gene TRBV11-2 combines with J gene TRBJ2-7; D unclear. The CDR3 consists of 14 residues. Germline CDR1 and CDR2: SGHAT and FQNNGV. The V end was cut by 5 bases, the J end by 5 bases, with 16 bases between. The CDR3 is CASSPRYLRDEQYF. In DNA form, the CDR3 reads TGTGCCAGCAGCCCGAGATATTTACGTGACGAGCAGTACTTC.

This rearrangement joins TRBV27 to TRBJ2-6; no clear D gene. Looked up from germline, CDR1 is MNHEY and CDR2 is SMNVEV (reference sequence). The CDR3 totals 13 residues. With 2 bases removed from V and 11 bases from J, the gap between germline ends came to 10 bases. The CDR3 DNA reads as TGTGCCAGCAGTTTACGCAGGATGGACGTCCTGACTTTC. It yields the protein CASSLRRMDVLTF.

CDR3 bases: TGCGCCAGCAGCCAAGCTTGGCAGCAGACCAATCAGCCCCAGCATTTT. Amino acids: CASSQAWQQTNQPQHF. This sequence joins TRBV4-1 and TRBJ1-5, with unresolved D. The CDR3 spans 16 residues. Between the trimmed V and J ends, which lost 1 base and 3 bases, there was a span of 13 bases. From germline, CDR1 is MGHRA and CDR2 YSYEKL.

This rearrangement joins TRBV11-2 to TRBJ2-7; no definite D call. The ends were cut back, 5 bases at V and 3 bases at J, with 14 bases in the middle. This CDR3 contains 14 residues. CDR1 and CDR2 from the germline V gene are SGHAT and FQNNGV. As DNA, the CDR3 is TGTGCCAGCAGCCGTGTAGGGAACCGCTACGAGCAGTACTTC. This translates into CASSRVGNRYEQYF. Supplemented by reference TRBV11-2 and TRBJ2-7, the full variable domain reads EAGVAQSPRYKIIEKRQSVAFWCNPISGHATLYWYQQILGQGPKLLIQFQNNGVVDDSQLPKDRFSAERLKGVDSTLKIQPAKLEDSAVYLCASSRVGNRYEQYFGPGTRLTVT.

V gene TRBV5-5 combines with J gene TRBJ1-4; weak D call: TRBD1 (6 bases). The CDR3 covers 15 residues. Germline CDR1 and CDR2: SGHKS and YYEKEE (reference sequence). The V gene lost 3 bases and the J gene lost 5 bases, with 14 bases spanning the gap. The CDR3 sequence: CASSSDRRPNEKLFF. In DNA, the CDR3 is TGTGCCAGCAGCTCCGACAGGCGGCCGAATGAAAAACTGTTTTTT.

This clone appeared once. The J gene is TRBJ2-4, the V gene TRBV7-9; 7 bases agree with TRBD2. CDR3 length: 16 amino acids. Looked up from germline, CDR1 is SEHNR and CDR2 is FQNEAQ (reference sequence). The ends lost 4 bases at V and 11 bases at J; junction bases unmatched: 17. Here the CDR3 DNA reads TGTGCCAGCAGCTACAGCCACGGACTAGTAGAAAGAGTTCAGTACTTC. Its translation: CASSYSHGLVERVQYF.

The chain uses TRBV7-9 and TRBJ2-3; a weak D match, TRBD2 (6 bases). Per germline, CDR1 SEHNR and CDR2 FQNEAQ (reference sequence). Deletions cut 0 bases from V and 2 bases from J, with 15 bases between. This CDR3 is built from 17 residues. The CDR3 here is CASSLAGDWSHTDTQYF. The CDR3 region has the DNA TGTGCCAGCAGCTTAGCCGGGGACTGGAGTCACACAGATACGCAGTATTTT.

The V gene is TRBV7-9, the J gene TRBJ1-1; perhaps TRBD1 as D (5 bases). Per germline, CDR1 SEHNR and CDR2 FQNEAQ (reference sequence). Trimming removed 1 base at V and 1 base at J, with 7 bases between. The length of the CDR3 is 14 residues. CDR3 loop: CASSLGGWNTEAFF. The CDR3 region has the DNA TGTGCCAGCAGCTTAGGGGGGTGGAACACTGAAGCTTTCTTT.